This T cell receptor beta chain derives from a study of CD8 T cells in Susac syndrome. The table lists this clonotype with a count of one. Multiple sclerosis controls were treatment-naive patients with stable or active relapsing-remitting disease. Reverse transcription of roughly 0.45 to 1 ug RNA was carried out with random hexamers. From the immunoSEQ multiplex PCR reads, TCRdb called clonotypes with MiXCR, one entry per CDR3 protein. Among approximately 280,000 distinct CDR3 sequences listed, about 85% were seen once. CDR3 length equals 14 residues. Germline values: CDR1 MDHEN, CDR2 SYDVKM. V dropped 3 bases and J dropped 9 bases, with 14 bases sitting between them.

Material for sequencing was CD8+ T cells from PBMCs. The chain carries TRBV28 and TRBJ2-2; weak D call: TRBD2 (6 bases). This sequence originates from a human donor with multiple sclerosis. The CDR3 loop is CASSFRGSKRELFF. The CDR3 DNA follows: TGTGCCAGCAGTTTCCGGGGGTCTAAAAGGGAGCTGTTTTTT.